This T cell receptor (beta chain) was profiled in a study of blood T cell repertoires in COVID-19. Study-wide background: Whether acute or convalescent, the COVID-19 samples came from the United States, Italy and Spain. T cells, B-cell-depleted T cells, or PBMCs supplied cDNA or gDNA.

Authors' processing steps: The assay estimated nucleated cells by amplifying reference gene primers. Here immunoSEQ multiplex PCR was the method, and the copy in TCRdb shows in-frame clones only, minus some. That table is the source of V, J and clone size, and D and trimming were worked out from the DNA. The sample has approximately 200,000 clones; 87% are singletons. The CDR3 is made up of 17 amino acids. The J segment lost 0 bases and the V segment lost 8 bases, leaving 11 bases of the junction unmatched. The V gene's germline CDR1 is WNHNN and CDR2 SYGVQD (reference sequence). The chain joins TRBV10-1 to TRBJ2-3; TRBD2 agrees at 10 bases. The material sequenced was peripheral blood. The clonotype was recovered from a man in his 60s who had recovered from COVID-19. The CDR3 DNA reads TGCGCCAGCGGGGGTCCGGGGACTAGCGTTAGCACAGATACGCAGTATTTT. Its protein is CASGGPGTSVSTDTQYF.